This T cell receptor beta chain is from a study of shared clonotypes between healthy human individuals. Turning to the study itself: Every donor yielded three CD4 naive, three CD4 memory, two CD8 naive and one CD8 memory plate. Notes on the study in general: Around 4.7% was the fraction of naive CD4 clonotypes found shared across a few donors.

The CDR3 loop spans 11 amino acids. Germline lookup yields CDR1 DFQATT and CDR2 SNEGSKA (reference sequence). Deletions cut 5 bases from V and 7 bases from J, with 9 bases between. Details on this clone: Its specificity is not known.

About 30,000 T cell genomes, or approximately 200 ng DNA, went into the sorted-subset replicate PCRs. Profiling relied on immunoSEQ multiplex PCR, and the TCRdb table lists in-frame clones only, not all of them. The table has 950,000 to 1,300,000 clones, roughly 80% seen once. The study drew its donors from healthy HIV-negative adults without recent acute infections or vaccinations. This TCR came from a man younger than 30 in good health. Sequencing was performed on memory CD4+ T cells sorted from blood. Subset: CD45RA-negative fraction. The chain uses TRBV20-1 and TRBJ2-1, with D uncertain. The CDR3 coding sequence is TGCAGTGCTCCGGACGAGAATGAGCAGTTCTTC. Its translation: CSAPDENEQFF.